This TCR beta chain comes out of a study of STAT3 mutations in large granular lymphocyte leukemia. Study as a whole: Immunosuppressive therapy was given to more than half of T-LGLL patients. Whole-study results and caveats: In several patients, dominant TCR clone burden exceeded STAT3 mutant burden. After therapy, about 35% of the 18 patients switched clonotypes, all new clones STAT3 wild type. At least one immunodominant TCR beta clonotype appeared in every T-cell large granular lymphocyte leukemia patient.

The CDR3 spans 18 residues. CDR1 SEHNR and CDR2 FQNEAQ come from the germline V gene (reference sequence). Trimming cost V 2 bases and J 6 bases; bases outside gene matches: 17. This clone occurred once. Its antigen is currently unknown. Each sample's TCRbeta library yielded on average around 44,000 productive templates. Profiling relied on immunoSEQ multiplex PCR, and the TCRdb table lists in-frame clones only, not all of them. The top ten hold about 10% of the sample, which has approximately 15,000 clones, roughly 91% seen once. The chain couples TRBV7-9 to TRBJ2-7, with 9 bases that match TRBD2. This TCR was sampled from a woman in her forties or fifties with T-cell large granular lymphocyte leukemia. Some clones in this sample may be carry-over from other donors' samples. The sequenced sample was peripheral blood mononuclear cells. CDR3 in DNA: TGTGCCAGCAGCTTATTTAGGCGCCGGGGTAGCGGGAGTACCGAGCAGTACTTC. Translation gives CASSLFRRRGSGSTEQYF.